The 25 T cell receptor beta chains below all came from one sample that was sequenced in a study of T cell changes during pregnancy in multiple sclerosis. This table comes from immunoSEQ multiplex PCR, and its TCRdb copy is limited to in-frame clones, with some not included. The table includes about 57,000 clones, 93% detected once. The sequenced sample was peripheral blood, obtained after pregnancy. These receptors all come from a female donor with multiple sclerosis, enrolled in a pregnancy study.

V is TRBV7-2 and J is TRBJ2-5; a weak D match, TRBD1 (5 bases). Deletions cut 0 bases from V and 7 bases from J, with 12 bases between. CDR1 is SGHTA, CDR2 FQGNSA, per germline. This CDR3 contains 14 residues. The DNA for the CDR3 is TGTGCCAGCAGCTTAGCGGGATTTGGGGCGACCCAGTACTTC. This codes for CASSLAGFGATQYF.

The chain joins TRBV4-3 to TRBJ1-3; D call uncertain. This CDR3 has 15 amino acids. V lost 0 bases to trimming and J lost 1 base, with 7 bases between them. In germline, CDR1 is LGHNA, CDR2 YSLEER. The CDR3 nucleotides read TGCGCCAGCAGCCAAGAGGCAGATTCTGGAAACACCATATATTTT. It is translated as CASSQEADSGNTIYF.

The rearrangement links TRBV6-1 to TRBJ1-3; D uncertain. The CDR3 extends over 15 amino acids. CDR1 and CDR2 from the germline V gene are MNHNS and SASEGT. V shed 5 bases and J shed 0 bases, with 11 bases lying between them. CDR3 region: CASSTYESSGNTIYF. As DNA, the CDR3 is TGTGCCAGCAGTACCTACGAGAGCTCTGGAAACACCATATATTTT.

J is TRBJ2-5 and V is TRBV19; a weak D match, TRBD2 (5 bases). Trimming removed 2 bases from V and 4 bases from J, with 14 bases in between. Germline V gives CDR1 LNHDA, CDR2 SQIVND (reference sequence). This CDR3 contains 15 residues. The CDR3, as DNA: TGTGCCAGTAGTATAAGGAGGACTGAGGGAGAGACCCAGTACTTC. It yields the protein CASSIRRTEGETQYF.

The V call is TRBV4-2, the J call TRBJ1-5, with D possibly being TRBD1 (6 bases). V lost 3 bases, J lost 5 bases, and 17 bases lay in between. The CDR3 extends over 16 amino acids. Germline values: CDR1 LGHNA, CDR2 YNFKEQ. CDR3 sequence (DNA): TGTGCCAGCAGCCAGGGTCAGGGGCCAGGAGATCAGCCCCAGCATTTT. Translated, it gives CASSQGQGPGDQPQHF.

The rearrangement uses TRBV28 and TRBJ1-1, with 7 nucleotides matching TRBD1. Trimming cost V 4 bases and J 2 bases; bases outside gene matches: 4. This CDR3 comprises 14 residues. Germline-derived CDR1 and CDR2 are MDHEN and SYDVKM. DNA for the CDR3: TGTGCCAGCAGTTCAGGGACAGCCAACACTGAAGCTTTCTTT. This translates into CASSSGTANTEAFF.

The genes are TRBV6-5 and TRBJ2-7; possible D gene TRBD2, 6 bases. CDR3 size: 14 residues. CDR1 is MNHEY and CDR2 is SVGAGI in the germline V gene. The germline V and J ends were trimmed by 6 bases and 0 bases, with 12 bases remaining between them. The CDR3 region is CASRGGGSSYEQYF. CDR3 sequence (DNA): TGTGCCAGCAGGGGCGGAGGGAGCTCCTACGAGCAGTACTTC.

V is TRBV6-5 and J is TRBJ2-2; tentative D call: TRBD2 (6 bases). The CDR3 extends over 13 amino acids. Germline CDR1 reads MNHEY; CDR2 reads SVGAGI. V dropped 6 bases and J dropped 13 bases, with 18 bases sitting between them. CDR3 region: CASSPEHRGGLFF. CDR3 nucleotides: TGTGCCAGCAGCCCAGAACACCGGGGAGGGCTGTTTTTT.

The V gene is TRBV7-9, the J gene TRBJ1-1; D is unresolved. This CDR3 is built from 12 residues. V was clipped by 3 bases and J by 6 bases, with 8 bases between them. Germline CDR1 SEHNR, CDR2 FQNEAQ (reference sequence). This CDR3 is CASSLRFPEAFF. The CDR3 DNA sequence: TGTGCCAGCAGCTTGAGGTTCCCTGAAGCTTTCTTT.

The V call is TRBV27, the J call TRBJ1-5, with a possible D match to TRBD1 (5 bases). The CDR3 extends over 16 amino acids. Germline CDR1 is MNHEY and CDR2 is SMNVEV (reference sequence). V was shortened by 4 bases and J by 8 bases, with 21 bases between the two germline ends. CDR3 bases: TGTGCCAGCAGTTCAACGATGACAGTTAATCAAAAGCCCCAGCATTTT. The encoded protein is CASSSTMTVNQKPQHF.

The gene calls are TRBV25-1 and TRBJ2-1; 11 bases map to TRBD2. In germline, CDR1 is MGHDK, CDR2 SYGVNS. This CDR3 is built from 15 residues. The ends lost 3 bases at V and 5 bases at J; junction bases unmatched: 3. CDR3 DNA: TGTGCCAGCAGTGAGTTAGCGGGAGGGAACAATGAGCAGTTCTTC. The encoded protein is CASSELAGGNNEQFF.

The CDR3 protein is CASSQAGLSYEQYF. The CDR3 DNA follows: TGTGCCAGCAGTCAAGCGGGCCTCTCCTACGAGCAGTACTTC. The chain employs TRBV28 and TRBJ2-7, with D possibly TRBD2 on 6 matching bases. V was trimmed by 5 bases and J by 0 bases, leaving 11 bases between them. CDR3 size: 14 residues. The germline gives CDR1 MDHEN, CDR2 SYDVKM.

CDR3 DNA sequence: TGTGCCAGCAGACAGGGGAACGTCTACACCTTC. Translated: CASRQGNVYTF. The chain joins TRBV6-4 to TRBJ1-2; 7 bases fit TRBD1. Germline CDR1 MRHNA, CDR2 SNTAGT. With V trimmed by 6 bases and J by 10 bases, 5 bases remained unmatched. The CDR3 runs 11 residues.

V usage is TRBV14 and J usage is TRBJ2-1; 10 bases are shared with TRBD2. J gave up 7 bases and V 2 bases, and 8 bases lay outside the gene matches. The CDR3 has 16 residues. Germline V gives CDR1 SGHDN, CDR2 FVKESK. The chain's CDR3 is CASSQNPSGRWNEQFF. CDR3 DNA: TGTGCCAGCAGCCAAAATCCTAGCGGGAGATGGAATGAGCAGTTCTTC.

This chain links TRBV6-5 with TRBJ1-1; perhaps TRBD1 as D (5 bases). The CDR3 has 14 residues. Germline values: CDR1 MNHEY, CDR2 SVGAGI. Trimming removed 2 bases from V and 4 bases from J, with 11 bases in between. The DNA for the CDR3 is TGTGCCAGCAGTTACCGCGGGGCGAGCACTGAAGCTTTCTTT. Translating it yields CASSYRGASTEAFF.

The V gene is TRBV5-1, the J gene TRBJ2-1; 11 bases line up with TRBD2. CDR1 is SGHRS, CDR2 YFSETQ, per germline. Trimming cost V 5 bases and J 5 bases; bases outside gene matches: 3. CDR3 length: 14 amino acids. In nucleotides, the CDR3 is TGCGCCAGCAGGGGACTAGCGGAAAACAATGAGCAGTTCTTC. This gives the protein CASRGLAENNEQFF.

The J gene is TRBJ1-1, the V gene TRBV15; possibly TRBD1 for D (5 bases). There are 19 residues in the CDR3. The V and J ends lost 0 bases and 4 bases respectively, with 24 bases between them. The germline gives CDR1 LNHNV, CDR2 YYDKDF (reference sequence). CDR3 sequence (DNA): TGTGCCACCAGCAGAGATCTAATTCTTTCGCGGGGGTGGGGCACTGAAGCTTTCTTT. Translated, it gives CATSRDLILSRGWGTEAFF.

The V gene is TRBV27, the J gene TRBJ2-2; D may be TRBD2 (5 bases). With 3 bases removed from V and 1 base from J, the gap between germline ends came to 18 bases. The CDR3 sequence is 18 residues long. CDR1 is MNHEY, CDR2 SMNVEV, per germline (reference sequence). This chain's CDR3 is CASSFMRANVKNTGELFF. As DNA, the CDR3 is TGTGCCAGCAGTTTCATGAGGGCGAACGTCAAGAACACCGGGGAGCTGTTTTTT.

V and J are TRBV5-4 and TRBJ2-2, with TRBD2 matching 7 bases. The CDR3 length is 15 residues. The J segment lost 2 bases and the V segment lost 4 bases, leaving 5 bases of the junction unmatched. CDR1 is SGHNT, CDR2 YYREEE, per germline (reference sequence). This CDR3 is CASSPGTTNTGELFF. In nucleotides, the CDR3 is TGTGCCAGCAGCCCAGGGACTACCAACACCGGGGAGCTGTTTTTT.

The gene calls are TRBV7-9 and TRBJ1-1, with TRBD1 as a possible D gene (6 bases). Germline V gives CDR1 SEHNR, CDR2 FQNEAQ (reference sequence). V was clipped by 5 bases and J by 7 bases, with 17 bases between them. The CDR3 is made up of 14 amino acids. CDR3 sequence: CASSLGQHHHEAFF. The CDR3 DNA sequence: TGTGCCAGCAGCCTCGGACAGCACCATCATGAAGCTTTCTTT.

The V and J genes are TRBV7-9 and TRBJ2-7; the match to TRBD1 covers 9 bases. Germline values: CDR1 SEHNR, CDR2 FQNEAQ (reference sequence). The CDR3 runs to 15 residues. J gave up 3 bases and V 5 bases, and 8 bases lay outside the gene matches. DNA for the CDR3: TGTGCCAGCAGCGGCGGGACAGGGAAGAACTACGAGCAGTACTTC. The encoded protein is CASSGGTGKNYEQYF.

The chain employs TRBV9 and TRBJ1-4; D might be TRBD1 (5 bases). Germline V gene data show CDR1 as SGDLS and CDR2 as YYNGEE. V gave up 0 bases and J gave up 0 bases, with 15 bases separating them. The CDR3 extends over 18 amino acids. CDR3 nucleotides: TGTGCCAGCAGCGTAGACCCGCGACAGCCGGCAACTAATGAAAAACTGTTTTTT. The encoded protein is CASSVDPRQPATNEKLFF.

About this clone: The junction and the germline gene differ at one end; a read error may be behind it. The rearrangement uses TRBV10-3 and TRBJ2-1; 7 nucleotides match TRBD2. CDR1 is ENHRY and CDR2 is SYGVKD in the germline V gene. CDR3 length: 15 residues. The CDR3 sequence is CASSPSAGSYNEQFF. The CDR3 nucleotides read TGTGCCAGCAGTCCCTCAGCGGGATCCTACAATGAGCAGTTCTTC.

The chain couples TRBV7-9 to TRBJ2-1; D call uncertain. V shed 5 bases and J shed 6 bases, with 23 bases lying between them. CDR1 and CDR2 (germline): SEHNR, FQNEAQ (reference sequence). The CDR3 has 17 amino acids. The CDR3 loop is CASSPRGQILPGNEQFF. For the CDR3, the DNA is TGTGCCAGCAGCCCTAGAGGTCAGATCTTGCCTGGCAATGAGCAGTTCTTC.

The CDR3 bases are TGTGCCAGCAGCCAAGGTCAGGGGTTGTTTTTT. This encodes CASSQGQGLFF. The chain combines TRBV14 with TRBJ1-4; D might be TRBD1 (6 bases). The CDR3 loop spans 11 amino acids. The germline V and J ends were trimmed by 1 base and 15 bases, with 9 bases remaining between them. CDR1 and CDR2 (germline): SGHDN, FVKESK.